The 6 T cell receptor beta chains given below trace back to one sample, sequenced in a study of T cell responses to AZD1222 COVID-19 vaccine. Clones were sequenced by immunoSEQ multiplex PCR, and TCRdb holds only the in-frame ones, with some missing. The sample includes 84,000 or so clones, 88% of them seen just once. This specimen consisted of peripheral blood, obtained on day 0 of AZD1222 vaccination. Source of these receptors: an adult in good health.

This chain connects TRBV5-6 to TRBJ2-1; the D is unclear. This CDR3 contains 14 residues. Germline V gene lookup returns CDR1 SGHDT and CDR2 YYEEEE. V was clipped by 2 bases and J by 7 bases, with 13 bases between them. CDR3 bases: TGTGCCAGCAGCTTTGGCGGTGTGGGGAATGAGCAGTTCTTC. Amino acid sequence: CASSFGGVGNEQFF.

The V gene is TRBV30, the J gene TRBJ2-1; 8 bases are a match to TRBD2. The germline V gene has CDR1 GTSNPN and CDR2 SVGIG (reference sequence). V gave up 5 bases and J gave up 7 bases; unmatched junction bases: 13. This CDR3 region has 15 residues. The CDR3, as DNA: TGTGCCTGGGGCGAGGCCAGCGGGAGTCATAATGAGCAGTTCTTC. This codes for CAWGEASGSHNEQFF.

This chain uses TRBV7-9 with TRBJ2-2, with 7 bases matching TRBD1. Per the germline V gene, CDR1 is SEHNR and CDR2 is FQNEAQ (reference sequence). This CDR3 is 16 amino acids long. Losses at the gene ends were 5 bases for V and 0 bases for J; bases not matched to a gene: 6. CDR3 sequence: CASSLTGTANTGELFF. The CDR3 bases are TGTGCCAGCAGCCTCACCGGGACAGCGAACACCGGGGAGCTGTTTTTT.

The CDR3 loop is CASSDLAGGTDTQYF. CDR3 sequence (DNA): TGTGCCAGCAGTGACTTGGCGGGCGGCACAGATACGCAGTATTTT. The chain is built from TRBV6-4 and TRBJ2-3; D is perhaps TRBD2 (5 bases). Germline-derived CDR1 and CDR2 are MRHNA and SNTAGT. CDR3 size: 15 residues. The germline V and J ends were trimmed by 1 base and 1 base, with 9 bases remaining between them.

The CDR3 DNA reads TGTGCCAGCAGCTTAGGGCTTTCCTCGGGCGAGCAGTACTTC. It specifies CASSLGLSSGEQYF. The rearrangement uses TRBV13 and TRBJ2-7; D not resolved. The germline V and J ends were trimmed by 0 bases and 6 bases, with 12 bases remaining between them. The CDR3 contains 14 residues. CDR1 is PRHDT, CDR2 FYEKMQ, per germline (reference sequence).

The chain joins TRBV7-9 to TRBJ1-2; no clear D. This CDR3 has 14 amino acids. Germline V gene lookup returns CDR1 SEHNR and CDR2 FQNEAQ (reference sequence). The germline V and J ends were trimmed by 1 base and 3 bases, with 9 bases remaining between them. As DNA, the CDR3 is TGTGCCAGCAGCTTAGGAGGAACAGACTATGGCTACACCTTC. Protein sequence: CASSLGGTDYGYTF. Combining the CDR3 with reference TRBV7-9 and TRBJ1-2 gives the whole variable domain DTGVSQNPRHKITKRGQNVTFRCDPISEHNRLYWYRQTLGQGPEFLTYFQNEAQLEKSRLLSDRFSAERPKGSFSTLEIQRTEQGDSAMYLCASSLGGTDYGYTFGSGTRLTVV.